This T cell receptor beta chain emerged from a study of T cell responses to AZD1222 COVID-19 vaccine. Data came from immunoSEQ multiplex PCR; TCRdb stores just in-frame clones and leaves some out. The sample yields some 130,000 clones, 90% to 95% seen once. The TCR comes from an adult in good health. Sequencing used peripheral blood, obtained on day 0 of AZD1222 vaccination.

CDR3 in DNA: TGTGCCAGCAGAGACTTGTCCAACTACACCTTC. It encodes CASRDLSNYTF. The chain combines TRBV28 with TRBJ1-2; D call uncertain. Between the trimmed V and J ends, which lost 6 bases and 10 bases, there was a span of 12 bases. The CDR3 has 11 amino acids. The germline V gene encodes CDR1 MDHEN and CDR2 SYDVKM.